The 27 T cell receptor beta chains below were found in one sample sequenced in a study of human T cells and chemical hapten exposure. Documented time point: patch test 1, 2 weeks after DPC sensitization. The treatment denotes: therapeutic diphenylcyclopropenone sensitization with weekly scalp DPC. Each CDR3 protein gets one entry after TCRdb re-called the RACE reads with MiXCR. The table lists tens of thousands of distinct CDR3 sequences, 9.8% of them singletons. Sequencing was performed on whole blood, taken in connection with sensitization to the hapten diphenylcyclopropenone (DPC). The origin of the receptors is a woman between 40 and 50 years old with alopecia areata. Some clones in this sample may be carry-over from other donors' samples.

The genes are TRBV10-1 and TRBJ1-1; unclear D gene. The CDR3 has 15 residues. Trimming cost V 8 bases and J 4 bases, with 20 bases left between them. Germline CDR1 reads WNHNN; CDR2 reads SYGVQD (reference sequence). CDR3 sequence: CASRHGEGSSTEAFF. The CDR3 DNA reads TGCGCCAGCCGCCACGGGGAGGGATCGTCCACTGAAGCTTTCTTT.

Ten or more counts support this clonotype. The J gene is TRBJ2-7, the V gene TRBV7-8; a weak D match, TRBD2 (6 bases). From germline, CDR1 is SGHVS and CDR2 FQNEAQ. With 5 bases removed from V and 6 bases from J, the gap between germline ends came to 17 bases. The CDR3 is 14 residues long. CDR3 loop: CASSPRTGDVEQYF. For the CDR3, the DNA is TGTGCCAGCAGCCCGCGAACGGGGGACGTCGAGCAGTACTTC.

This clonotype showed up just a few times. CDR3 loop: CASSQEAASGANVLTF. The CDR3 bases are TGCGCCAGCAGCCAAGAGGCGGCTTCTGGGGCCAACGTCCTGACTTTC. The chain is built from TRBV4-3 and TRBJ2-6; D uncertain. Trimming took off 0 bases at V and 1 base at J, with 7 bases between the two ends. This CDR3 region has 16 residues. Germline V gene lookup returns CDR1 LGHNA and CDR2 YSLEER.

This chain's CDR3 is CASSRNRGETQYF. For the CDR3, the DNA is TGTGCCAGCAGCCGGAACAGGGGAGAGACCCAGTACTTC. V and J are TRBV14 and TRBJ2-5; 7 bases map to TRBD1. The CDR3 runs to 13 residues. Losses at the gene ends were 4 bases for V and 4 bases for J; bases not matched to a gene: 3. Per germline, CDR1 SGHDN and CDR2 FVKESK. Full variable domain (rest looked up from reference TRBV14 and TRBJ2-5): EAGVTQFPSHSVIEKGQTVTLRCDPISGHDNLYWYRRVMGKEIKFLLHFVKESKQDESGMPNNRFLAERTGGTYSTLKVQPAELEDSGVYFCASSRNRGETQYFGPGTRLLVL.

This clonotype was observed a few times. CDR3 DNA sequence: TGTGCCAGTAGTACCACAGTAACCGGGGAGCTGTTTTTT. It is translated as CASSTTVTGELFF. The genes are TRBV19 and TRBJ2-2; unclear D gene. Germline V CDR1 and CDR2: LNHDA, SQIVND (reference sequence). The CDR3 extends over 13 amino acids. Trimming left V 4 bases short and J 5 bases short, with 8 bases between.

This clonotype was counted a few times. This CDR3 reads CASSGPRQETQYF. DNA for the CDR3: TGTGCCAGCAGTGGGCCGAGACAAGAGACCCAGTACTTC. The rearrangement uses TRBV6-1 and TRBJ2-5; unclear D gene. Germline values: CDR1 MNHNS, CDR2 SASEGT. There are 13 residues in the CDR3. The V and J ends lost 4 bases and 2 bases respectively, with 8 bases between them.

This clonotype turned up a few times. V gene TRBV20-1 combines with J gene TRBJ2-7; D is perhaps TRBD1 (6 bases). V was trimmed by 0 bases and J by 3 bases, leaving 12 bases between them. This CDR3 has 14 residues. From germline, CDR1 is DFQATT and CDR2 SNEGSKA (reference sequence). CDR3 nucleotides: TGCAGTGCTAGAGATAAAGGGGGTTACTACGAGCAGTACTTC. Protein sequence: CSARDKGGYYEQYF.

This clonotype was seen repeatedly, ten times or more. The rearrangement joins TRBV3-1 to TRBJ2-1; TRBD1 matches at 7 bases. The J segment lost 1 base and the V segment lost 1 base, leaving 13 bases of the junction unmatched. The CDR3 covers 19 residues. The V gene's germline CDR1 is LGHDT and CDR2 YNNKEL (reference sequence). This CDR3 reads CASSQGLTRGRGSYNEQFF. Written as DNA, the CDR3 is TGTGCCAGCAGCCAAGGCTTAACAAGGGGGCGCGGGTCCTACAATGAGCAGTTCTTC.

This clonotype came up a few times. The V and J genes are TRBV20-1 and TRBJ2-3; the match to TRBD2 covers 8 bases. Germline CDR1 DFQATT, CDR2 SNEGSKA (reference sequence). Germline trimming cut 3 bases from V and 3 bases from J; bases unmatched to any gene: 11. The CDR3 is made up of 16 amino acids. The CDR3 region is CSARVPRGGGTDTQYF. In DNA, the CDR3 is TGCAGTGCTAGGGTCCCTCGGGGCGGGGGGACAGATACGCAGTATTTT.

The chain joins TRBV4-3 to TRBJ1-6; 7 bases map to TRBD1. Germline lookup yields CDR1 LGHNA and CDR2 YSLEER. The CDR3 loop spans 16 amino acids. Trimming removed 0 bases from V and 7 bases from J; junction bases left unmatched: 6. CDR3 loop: CASSQDPTGSNSPLHF. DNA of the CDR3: TGCGCCAGCAGCCAAGACCCGACAGGGAGCAATTCACCCCTCCACTTT.

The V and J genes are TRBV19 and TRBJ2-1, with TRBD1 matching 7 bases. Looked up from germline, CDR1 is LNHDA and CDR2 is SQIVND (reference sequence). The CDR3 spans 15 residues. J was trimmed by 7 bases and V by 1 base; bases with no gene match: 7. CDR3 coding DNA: TGTGCCAGTAGTATAGGCCTTGGACAGGCAAATGAGCAGTTCTTC. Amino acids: CASSIGLGQANEQFF. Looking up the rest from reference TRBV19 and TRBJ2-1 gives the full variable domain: DGGITQSPKYLFRKEGQNVTLSCEQNLNHDAMYWYRQDPGQGLRLIYYSQIVNDFQKGDIAEGYSVSREKKESFPLTVTSAQKNPTAFYLCASSIGLGQANEQFFGPGTRLTVL.

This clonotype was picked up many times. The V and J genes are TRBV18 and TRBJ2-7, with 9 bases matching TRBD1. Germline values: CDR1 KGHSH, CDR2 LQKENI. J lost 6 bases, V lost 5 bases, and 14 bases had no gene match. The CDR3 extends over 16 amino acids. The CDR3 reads CASSWGSGTGFGEQYF. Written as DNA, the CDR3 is TGTGCCAGCTCATGGGGTTCCGGGACAGGGTTTGGCGAGCAGTACTTC. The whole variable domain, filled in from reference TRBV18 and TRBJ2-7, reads NAGVMQNPRHLVRRRGQEARLRCSPMKGHSHVYWYRQLPEEGLKFMVYLQKENIIDESGMPKERFSAEFPKEGPSILRIQQVVRGDSAAYFCASSWGSGTGFGEQYFGPGTRLTVT.

CDR3 in amino acids: CASSITSGVNNEQFF. The CDR3, as DNA: TGCGCCAGCAGCATCACTAGCGGGGTCAACAATGAGCAGTTCTTC. This chain uses TRBV5-1 with TRBJ2-1; 10 bases are shared with TRBD2. The CDR3 totals 15 residues. V shed 4 bases and J 5 bases; nucleotides not matched to a gene: 6. Germline lookup yields CDR1 SGHRS and CDR2 YFSETQ.

The DNA for the CDR3 is TGTGCCAGCAGCCAAGGTCGGAGCTCCTACGAGCAGTACTTC. Translated: CASSQGRSSYEQYF. J is TRBJ2-7 and V is TRBV3-1, with D unclear. CDR3 length: 14 amino acids. CDR1 is LGHDT, CDR2 YNNKEL, per germline (reference sequence). V lost 1 base to trimming and J lost 0 bases, with 7 bases between them.

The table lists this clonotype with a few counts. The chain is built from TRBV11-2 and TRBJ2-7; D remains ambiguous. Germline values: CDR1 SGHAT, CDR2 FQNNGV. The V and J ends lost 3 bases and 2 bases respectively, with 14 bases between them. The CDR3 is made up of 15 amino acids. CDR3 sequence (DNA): TGTGCCAGCAGCTTGATTGGAGCCAGTCCCTACGAGCAGTACTTC. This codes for CASSLIGASPYEQYF.

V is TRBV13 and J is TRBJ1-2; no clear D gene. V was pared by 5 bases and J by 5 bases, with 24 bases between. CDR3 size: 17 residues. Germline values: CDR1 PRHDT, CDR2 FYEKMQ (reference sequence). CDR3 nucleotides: TGTGCCAGCAGCCTTAAGACACCCTTTGACATCTCTTATGGCTACACCTTC. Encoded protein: CASSLKTPFDISYGYTF.

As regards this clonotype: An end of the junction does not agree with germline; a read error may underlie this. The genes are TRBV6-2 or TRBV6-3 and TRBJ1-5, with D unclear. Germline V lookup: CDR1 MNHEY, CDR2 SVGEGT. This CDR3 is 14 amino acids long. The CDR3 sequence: CASSNGGSNLPQHF. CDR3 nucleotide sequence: TGTGCCAGCAGTAACGGAGGTAGCAATCTGCCCCAGCATTTT.

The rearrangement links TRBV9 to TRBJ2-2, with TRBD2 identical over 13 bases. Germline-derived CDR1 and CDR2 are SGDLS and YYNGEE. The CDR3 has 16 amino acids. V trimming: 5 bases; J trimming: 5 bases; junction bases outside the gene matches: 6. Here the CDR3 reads CASSARTSGGTGELFF. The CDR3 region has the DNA TGTGCCAGCAGTGCTCGGACTAGCGGGGGTACCGGGGAGCTGTTTTTT.

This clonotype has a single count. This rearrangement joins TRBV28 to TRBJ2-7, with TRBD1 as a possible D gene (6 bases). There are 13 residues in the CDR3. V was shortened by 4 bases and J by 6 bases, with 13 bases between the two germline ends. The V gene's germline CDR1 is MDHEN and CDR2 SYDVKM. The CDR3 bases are TGTGCCAGCAGTTCTTCAGGGGTAGGCGAGCAGTACTTC. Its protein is CASSSSGVGEQYF.

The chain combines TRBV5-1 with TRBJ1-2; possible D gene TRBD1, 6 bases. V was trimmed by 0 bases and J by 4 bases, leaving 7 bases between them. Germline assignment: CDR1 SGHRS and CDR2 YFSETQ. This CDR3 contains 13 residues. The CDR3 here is CASSLGQVYGYTF. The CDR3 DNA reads TGCGCCAGCAGCTTGGGACAGGTCTATGGCTACACCTTC.

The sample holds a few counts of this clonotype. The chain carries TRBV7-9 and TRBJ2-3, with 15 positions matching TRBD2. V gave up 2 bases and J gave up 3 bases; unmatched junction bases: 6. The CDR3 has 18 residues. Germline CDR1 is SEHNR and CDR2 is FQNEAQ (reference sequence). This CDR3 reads CASSLTYGTSGGTDTQYF. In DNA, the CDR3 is TGTGCCAGCAGCTTAACGTACGGGACTAGCGGGGGGACAGATACGCAGTATTTT.

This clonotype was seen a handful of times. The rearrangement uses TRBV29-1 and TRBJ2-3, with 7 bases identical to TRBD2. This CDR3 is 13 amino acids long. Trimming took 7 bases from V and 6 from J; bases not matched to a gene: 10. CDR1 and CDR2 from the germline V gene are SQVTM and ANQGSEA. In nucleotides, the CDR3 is TGCAGCGGGGGAGGGGCTAGCGCGGATACGCAGTATTTT. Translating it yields CSGGGASADTQYF.

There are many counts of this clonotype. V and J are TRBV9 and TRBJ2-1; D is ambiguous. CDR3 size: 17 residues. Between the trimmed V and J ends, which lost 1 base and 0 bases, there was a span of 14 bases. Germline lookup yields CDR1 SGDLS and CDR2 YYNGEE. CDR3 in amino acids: CASSVTEHPSSYNEQFF. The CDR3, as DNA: TGTGCCAGCAGCGTAACGGAACACCCGAGCTCCTACAATGAGCAGTTCTTC.

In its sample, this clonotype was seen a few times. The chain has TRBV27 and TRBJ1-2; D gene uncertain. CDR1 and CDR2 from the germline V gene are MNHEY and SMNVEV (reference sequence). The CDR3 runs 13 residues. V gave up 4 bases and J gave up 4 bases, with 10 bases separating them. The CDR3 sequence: CASSSQNTYGYTF. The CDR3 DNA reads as TGTGCCAGCAGTTCCCAGAACACCTATGGCTACACCTTC.

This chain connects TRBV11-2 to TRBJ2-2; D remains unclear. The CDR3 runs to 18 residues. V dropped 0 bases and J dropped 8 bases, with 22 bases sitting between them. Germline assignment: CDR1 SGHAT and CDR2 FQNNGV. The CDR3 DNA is TGTGCCAGCAGCTTAGAAATGTATCGGTCAGCAAAACTAGGGGAGCTGTTTTTT. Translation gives CASSLEMYRSAKLGELFF. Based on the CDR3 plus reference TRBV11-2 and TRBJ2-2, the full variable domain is EAGVAQSPRYKIIEKRQSVAFWCNPISGHATLYWYQQILGQGPKLLIQFQNNGVVDDSQLPKDRFSAERLKGVDSTLKIQPAKLEDSAVYLCASSLEMYRSAKLGELFFGEGSRLTVL.

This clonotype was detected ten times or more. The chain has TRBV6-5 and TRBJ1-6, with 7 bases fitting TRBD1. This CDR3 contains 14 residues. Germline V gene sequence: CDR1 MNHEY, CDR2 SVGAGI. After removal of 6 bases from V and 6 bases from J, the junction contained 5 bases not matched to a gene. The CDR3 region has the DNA TGTGCCAGCAGCCGAGGGGGCGGTAATTCACCCCTCCACTTT. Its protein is CASSRGGGNSPLHF.

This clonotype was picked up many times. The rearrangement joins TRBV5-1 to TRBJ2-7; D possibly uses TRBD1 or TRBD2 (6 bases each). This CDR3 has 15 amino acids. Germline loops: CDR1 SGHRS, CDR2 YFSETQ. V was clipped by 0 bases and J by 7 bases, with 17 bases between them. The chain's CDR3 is CASSLVLGGSGEQYF. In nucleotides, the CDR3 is TGCGCCAGCAGCTTGGTTCTCGGGGGCTCCGGGGAGCAGTACTTC.